These 3 T cell receptor beta chains share one sample of origin, sequenced in a study of T cell changes during pregnancy in multiple sclerosis. Sequencing used immunoSEQ multiplex PCR; TCRdb keeps in-frame clones, though not all of them. The data contain 90,000 to 130,000 clones, about 90% of them singletons. Specimen: peripheral blood, collected in the third trimester of pregnancy. These receptor sequences come from a female donor with multiple sclerosis, enrolled in a pregnancy study.

This rearrangement joins TRBV6-1 to TRBJ2-7; TRBD2 might be the D (5 bases). Trimming removed 1 base at V and 0 bases at J, with 7 bases between. The CDR3 has 14 amino acids. Germline loops: CDR1 MNHNS, CDR2 SASEGT. This CDR3 reads CASSEVAGSYEQYF. The CDR3 DNA sequence: TGTGCCAGCAGTGAAGTTGCGGGCTCCTACGAGCAGTACTTC.

The chain recombines TRBV5-4 with TRBJ2-7, with D possibly matching TRBD1 (5 bases). The ends were cut back, 2 bases at V and 5 bases at J, with 8 bases in the middle. This CDR3 has 12 residues. In germline, CDR1 is SGHNT, CDR2 YYREEE (reference sequence). The CDR3 spells CASSFDSDEQYF. CDR3 nucleotides: TGTGCCAGCAGCTTTGACAGTGACGAGCAGTACTTC.

This sequence joins TRBV5-1 and TRBJ2-7, with D possibly matching TRBD2 (5 bases). V lost 6 bases and J lost 0, with 10 bases in between. The CDR3 covers 13 residues. The germline CDR1 and CDR2 sequences are SGHRS and YFSETQ. The CDR3 DNA reads as TGCGCCAGCACACAAGAGGGCTCCTACGAGCAGTACTTC. Encoded protein: CASTQEGSYEQYF.